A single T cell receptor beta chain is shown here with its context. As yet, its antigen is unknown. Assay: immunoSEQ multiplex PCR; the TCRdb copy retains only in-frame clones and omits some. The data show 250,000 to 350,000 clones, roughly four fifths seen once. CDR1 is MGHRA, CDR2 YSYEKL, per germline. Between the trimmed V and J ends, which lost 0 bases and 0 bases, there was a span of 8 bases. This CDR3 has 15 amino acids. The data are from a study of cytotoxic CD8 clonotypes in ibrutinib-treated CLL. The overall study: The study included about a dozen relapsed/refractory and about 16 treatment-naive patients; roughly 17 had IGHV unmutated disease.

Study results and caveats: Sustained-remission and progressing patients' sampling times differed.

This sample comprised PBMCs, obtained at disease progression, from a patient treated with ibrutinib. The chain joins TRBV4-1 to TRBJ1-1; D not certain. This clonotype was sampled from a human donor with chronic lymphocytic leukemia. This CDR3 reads CASSQDVSLNTEAFF. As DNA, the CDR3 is TGCGCCAGCAGCCAAGATGTCAGCTTGAACACTGAAGCTTTCTTT.